This T cell receptor beta chain was captured by sequencing in a study of cytomegalovirus exposure and HLA in healthy donors. As regards this clone: No antigen is known for it.

Amplification used 60 Vbeta primers and 13 Jbeta primers. Sequencing was performed with immunoSEQ multiplex PCR; in TCRdb, only in-frame clones are kept and a portion is missing. In the table there are about 150,000 clones, roughly 80% of which are singletons. Germline V gives CDR1 SGHVS, CDR2 FQNEAQ. The CDR3 is made up of 15 amino acids. Trimming pared 2 bases from V and 0 bases from J, leaving 10 bases between. Study-level findings and limits: As was reported, the classifier diagnosed cytomegalovirus status with high specificity and sensitivity.

The sample taken for sequencing was PBMCs. The sequence derives from a woman aged 40 to 50 in good health and CMV-seronegative. The chain carries TRBV7-8 and TRBJ1-2; D is ambiguous. DNA of the CDR3: TGTGCCAGCAGCTTAAGTCTACCCCCTAACTATGGCTACACCTTC. Translated, it gives CASSLSLPPNYGYTF.